The subject of this entry is one T cell receptor (beta chain). This clone was seen just once. Its antigen target is currently unknown. No qualities accompany the bases; no much larger clone lies one base away. This record belongs to a study of blood T cell repertoires in COVID-19 (TCRdb year 2020). Turning to the overall study: The collaborator samples originated in the United States, Italy and Spain and spanned the acute and convalescent phases of COVID-19. The prospective study material was composed of cDNA or gDNA derived from T cells, B-cell-depleted T cells, or PBMCs. Deeply sampled blood TCRbeta repertoires from subjects exposed to, actively infected with, or recovered from COVID-19 were included in the dataset. The repertoires were made available in a free public database intended to serve as a resource for research on the immune response to SARS-CoV-2. Samples were obtained from the ongoing ImmuneRACE study (first 160 participants) and from 1,200 or so subjects provided by 6 global collaborators. The sample metadata nearly always contained a de-identified subject ID, COVID-19 status, age in years and sex. Where available, HLA class I and class II types were taken from metadata supplied by the sample provider and were not determined by assay-based typing.

Compared with germline, V lacks 10 bases and J lacks 2 bases; bases without a gene match: 5. CDR1 and CDR2, per the germline V gene, are SNHLY and FYNNEI. The cysteine opens and the phenylalanine closes a CDR3 of 16 amino acids. Only the CDR3 region is kept as DNA, spanning 48 bases read in frame from base 1. Results the study describes overall, beyond this receptor: Clinical and demographic metadata were provided uncurated, with the amount varying by source and participant.

Collaborating institutions collected whole blood in K2EDTA tubes following their own protocols. For TCRbeta analysis, collaborators shipped samples in one of three forms: frozen whole blood, isolated PBMCs, or DNA extracted from either of those sample types. TCRbeta CDR3 regions were amplified from genomic DNA by means of the immunoSEQ Assay, a bias-controlled multiplex PCR. Turning to the authors' computational methods: Nucleated cell counts per sample were estimated from amplification of reference gene primers within the assay. To quantify the absolute abundance of each unique TCRbeta CDR3 rearrangement, sequence reads were collapsed and filtered. For each sample, productive Simpson clonality was calculated as the square root of Simpson's diversity index over productive rearrangements. This immuneACCESS table, as held by TCRdb, lists in-frame sequences with V and J called but not all clones. Of the missing ones, under half trace to an unresolved V gene in checked studies; the others have no known cause. The V and J calls and clone size are taken from that table; D and trimming were inferred from the DNA. For this sample there are under 250,000 clones; about 82% appear just once. The top ten constitute about 12% of the sample.

The chain is encoded by TRBV2 joined to TRBJ2-2; 15 bases in the middle match TRBD2. This receptor was obtained from a man older than 75 with acute or convalescent COVID-19. Sample: peripheral blood. The nucleotide sequence is TGTGCCACTAGGACTAGCGGGAGGGGTAACACCGGGGAGCTGTTTTTT. Translated, it reads CATRTSGRGNTGELFF.